One TCR beta chain is described in this entry. The antigen remains unidentified. The data belong to a study of blood T cells in healthy people across ages. Study-level findings and limits: PBMCs left unsorted prevented a conclusive naive versus antigen-experienced comparison.

It was with a sample-barcoded 5' primer and a J-beta primer mix that a second PCR of roughly 6 to 12 cycles was run. TCRdb re-called the 5' RACE reads through MiXCR, storing one row per CDR3 protein. The sample has hundreds of thousands of distinct CDR3 sequences, roughly 25% seen once. The V and J ends lost 4 bases and 4 bases, in that order; junction bases with no gene match: 8. The CDR3 is made up of 15 amino acids. Germline loops: CDR1 DFQATT, CDR2 SNEGSKA (reference sequence). The sample was also reused in another study, on T cells of mothers and their children. That publication notes: Study donors consisted of three healthy Caucasian mothers and their six children. The M1S primer of the second PCR added sample barcodes and 2-4 random nucleotides. In unrelated and related pairs, TCR recombination output is shaped in a similar way by thymic selection.

Specimen: blood. The sequence was obtained from a boy aged 10-17 years in good health. This chain joins TRBV20-1 and TRBJ2-1; TRBD2 matches at 9 bases. CDR3 sequence (DNA): TGCAGTGCTAACTCCGGAGCGGGGGGTTACAATGAGCAGTTCTTC. It yields the protein CSANSGAGGYNEQFF.